This TCR beta chain was recovered during a study of cytomegalovirus exposure and HLA in healthy donors. General observations from the study: One later analysis reportedly identified an Asian-associated ancestry cluster that showed fewer N-insertions than the approximately 710-donor mean.

Worth noting for this clone: The antigen is unknown.

With 60 Vbeta and 13 Jbeta primers, the PCR was carried out. Clones were read by immunoSEQ multiplex PCR, and TCRdb kept only the in-frame ones, dropping some. This repertoire shows some 190,000 clones, about 81% found once; its top ten account for approximately 2%. The CDR3 totals 13 residues. Germline V lookup: CDR1 PRHDT, CDR2 FYEKMQ (reference sequence). The V end lost 10 bases, the J end lost 1 base, and 14 bases lay between the germline ends. The TCR sequence derives from a man in his late teens or twenties in good health and CMV-seronegative. What was sequenced was PBMCs. The chain links TRBV13 to TRBJ2-7; tentatively, D is TRBD1 (6 bases). This chain's CDR3 is CATSPQGSYEQYF. In nucleotides, the CDR3 is TGTGCCACCTCCCCGCAGGGGTCCTACGAGCAGTACTTC.